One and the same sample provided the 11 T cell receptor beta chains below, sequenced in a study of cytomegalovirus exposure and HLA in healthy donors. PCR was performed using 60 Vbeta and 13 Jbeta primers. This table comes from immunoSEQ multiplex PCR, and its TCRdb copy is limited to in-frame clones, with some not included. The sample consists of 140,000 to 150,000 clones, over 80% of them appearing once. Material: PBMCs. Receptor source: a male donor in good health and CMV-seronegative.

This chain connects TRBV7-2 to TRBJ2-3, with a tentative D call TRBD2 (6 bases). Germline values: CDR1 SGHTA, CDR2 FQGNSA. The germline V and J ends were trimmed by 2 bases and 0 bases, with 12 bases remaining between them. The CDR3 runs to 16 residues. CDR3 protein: CASSLSRGTSTDTQYF. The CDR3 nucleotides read TGTGCCAGCAGCTTAAGCCGCGGGACTAGCACAGATACGCAGTATTTT. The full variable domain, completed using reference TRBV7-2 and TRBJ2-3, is GAGVSQSPSNKVTEKGKDVELRCDPISGHTALYWYRQSLGQGLEFLIYFQGNSAPDKSGLPSDRFSAERTGGSVSTLTIQRTQQEDSAVYLCASSLSRGTSTDTQYFGPGTRLTVL.

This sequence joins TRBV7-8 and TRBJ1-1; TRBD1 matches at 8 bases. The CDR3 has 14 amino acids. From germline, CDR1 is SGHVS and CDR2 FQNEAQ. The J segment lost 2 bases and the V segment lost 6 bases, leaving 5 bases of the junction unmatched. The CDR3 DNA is TGTGCCAGCAGGACAGGGGTAGGAAACACTGAAGCTTTCTTT. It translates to CASRTGVGNTEAFF.

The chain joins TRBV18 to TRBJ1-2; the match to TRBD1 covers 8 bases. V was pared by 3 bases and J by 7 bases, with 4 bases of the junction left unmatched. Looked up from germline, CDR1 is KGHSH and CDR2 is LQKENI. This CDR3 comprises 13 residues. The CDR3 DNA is TGTGCCAGCTCACCCCAGGACAGGGCTGGCTACACCTTC. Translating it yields CASSPQDRAGYTF.

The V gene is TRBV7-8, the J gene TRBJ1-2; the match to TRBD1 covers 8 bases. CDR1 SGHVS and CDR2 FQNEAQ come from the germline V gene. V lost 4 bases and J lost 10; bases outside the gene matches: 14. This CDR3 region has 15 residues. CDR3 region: CASSSRLGTGGHYTF. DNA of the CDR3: TGTGCCAGCAGCTCCCGCTTAGGGACAGGTGGCCACTACACCTTC.

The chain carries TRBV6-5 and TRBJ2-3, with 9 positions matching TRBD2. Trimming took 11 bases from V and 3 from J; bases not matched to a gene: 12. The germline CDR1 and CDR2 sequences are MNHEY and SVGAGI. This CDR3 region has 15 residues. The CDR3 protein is CAASRAGGLTDTQYF. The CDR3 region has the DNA TGTGCCGCCTCAAGGGCGGGAGGGTTGACAGATACGCAGTATTTT.

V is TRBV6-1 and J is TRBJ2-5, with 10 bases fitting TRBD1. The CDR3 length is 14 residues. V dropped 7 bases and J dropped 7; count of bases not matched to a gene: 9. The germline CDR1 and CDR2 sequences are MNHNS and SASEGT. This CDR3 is CASISDRGLATQYF. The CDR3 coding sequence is TGTGCCAGCATATCGGACAGGGGGTTGGCGACCCAGTACTTC.

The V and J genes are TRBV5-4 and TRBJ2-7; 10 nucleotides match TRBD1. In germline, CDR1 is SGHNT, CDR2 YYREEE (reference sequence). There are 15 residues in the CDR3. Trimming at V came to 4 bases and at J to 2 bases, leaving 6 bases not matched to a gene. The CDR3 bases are TGTGCCAGCAGCGGGACCGGGACAGGGGCCTACGAGCAGTACTTC. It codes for CASSGTGTGAYEQYF.

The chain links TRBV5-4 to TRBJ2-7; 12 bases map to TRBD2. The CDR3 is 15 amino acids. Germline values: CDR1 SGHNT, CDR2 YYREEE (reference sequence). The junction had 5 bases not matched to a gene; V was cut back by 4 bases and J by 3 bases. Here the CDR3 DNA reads TGTGCCAGCAGCGTCCGGACTAGCGGGGACTACGAGCAGTACTTC. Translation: CASSVRTSGDYEQYF.

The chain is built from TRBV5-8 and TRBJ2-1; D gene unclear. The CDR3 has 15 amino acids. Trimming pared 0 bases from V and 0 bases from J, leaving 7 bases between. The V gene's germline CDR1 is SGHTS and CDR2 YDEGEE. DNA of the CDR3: TGTGCCAGCAGCTTGGGGCAGGTCTCCTACAATGAGCAGTTCTTC. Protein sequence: CASSLGQVSYNEQFF.

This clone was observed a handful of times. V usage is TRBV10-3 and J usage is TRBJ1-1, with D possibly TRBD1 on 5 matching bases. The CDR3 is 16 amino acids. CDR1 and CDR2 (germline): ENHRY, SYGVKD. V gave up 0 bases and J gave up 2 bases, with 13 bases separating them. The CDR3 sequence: CAISESSQGRNTEAFF. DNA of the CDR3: TGTGCCATCAGTGAGTCGAGTCAGGGTCGAAACACTGAAGCTTTCTTT.

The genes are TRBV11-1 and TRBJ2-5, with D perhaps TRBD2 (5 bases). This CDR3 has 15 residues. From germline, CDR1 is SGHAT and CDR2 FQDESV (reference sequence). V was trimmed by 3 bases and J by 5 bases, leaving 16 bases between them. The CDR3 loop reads CASSFTKGPGETQYF. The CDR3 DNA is TGTGCCAGCAGCTTCACCAAGGGCCCGGGGGAGACCCAGTACTTC.